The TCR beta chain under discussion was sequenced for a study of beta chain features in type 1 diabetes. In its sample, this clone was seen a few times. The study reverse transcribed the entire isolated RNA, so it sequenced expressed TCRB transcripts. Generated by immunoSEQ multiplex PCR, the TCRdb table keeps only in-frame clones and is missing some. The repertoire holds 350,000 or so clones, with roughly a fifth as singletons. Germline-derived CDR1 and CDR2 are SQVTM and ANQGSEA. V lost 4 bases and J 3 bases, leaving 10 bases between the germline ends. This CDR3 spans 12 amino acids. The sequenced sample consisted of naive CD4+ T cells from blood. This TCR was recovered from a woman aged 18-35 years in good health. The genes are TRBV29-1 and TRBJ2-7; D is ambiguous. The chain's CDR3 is CSVVGRGYEQYF. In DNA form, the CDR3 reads TGCAGCGTTGTCGGTCGCGGCTACGAGCAGTACTTC.